Below, 29 T cell receptor beta chains from the same sample are listed, as sequenced in a study of beta chain features in type 1 diabetes (dated by TCRdb to the late 2010s). The library was produced with the immunoSEQ multiplex PCR assay. The entire isolated RNA was reverse transcribed using the High Capacity cDNA Reverse Transcription Kit, and thus expressed TCRB transcripts were sequenced. Not all clones reach the TCRdb copy of this immuneACCESS table, which keeps in-frame sequences only. Checked studies attribute under half of the gap to unresolved V genes and leave the rest unexplained. The sample contains 300,000 or so clones, around 7.6% of them found a single time. Together, the top ten hold 0.44% of the sample. Material for sequencing was central memory CD4+ T cells from blood. All receptors derive from a woman between 18 and 29 years old in good health.

This clone was detected ten times or more. V is TRBV5-6 and J is TRBJ2-2, with 9 bases fitting TRBD2. Trimming took 2 bases from V and 11 from J; bases not matched to a gene: 10. CDR1 and CDR2 from the germline V gene are SGHDT and YYEEEE. This CDR3 has 15 amino acids. CDR3 DNA sequence: TGTGCCAGCAGCTTAGTTGCGGGAGGGTTCGGCGAGCTGTTTTTT. Protein: CASSLVAGGFGELFF.

This clone appeared a few times. This chain links TRBV18 with TRBJ1-2; 8 bases align to TRBD1. The CDR3 runs to 17 residues. Germline-derived CDR1 and CDR2 are KGHSH and LQKENI. The V segment lost 3 bases and the J segment 8 bases; nucleotides outside the gene matches: 17. DNA for the CDR3: TGTGCCAGCTCACCGACACACAGAGAAGGGACAGGTGAAGGCTACACCTTC. This gives the protein CASSPTHREGTGEGYTF.

A few counts support this clone. V and J are TRBV7-3 and TRBJ2-1, with 7 positions matching TRBD2. After removal of 2 bases from V and 6 bases from J, the junction contained 7 bases not matched to a gene. CDR3 length equals 15 residues. Germline loops: CDR1 SGHTA, CDR2 FQGTGA. The CDR3 bases are TGTGCCAGCAGCTTAGGGGTAGCGGGCAGCAATGAGCAGTTCTTC. Protein: CASSLGVAGSNEQFF.

This clone was detected a few times. The chain couples TRBV28 to TRBJ1-2; D gene ambiguous. This CDR3 is 11 amino acids long. V shed 10 bases and J shed 7 bases, with 13 bases lying between them. Germline-derived CDR1 and CDR2 are MDHEN and SYDVKM. This chain's CDR3 is CATVSMGGYTF. The CDR3 DNA reads as TGTGCCACCGTCTCTATGGGTGGCTACACCTTC.

A few counts support this clone. The chain joins TRBV18 to TRBJ2-7; 7 positions match TRBD2. Germline trimming cut 2 bases from V and 3 bases from J; bases unmatched to any gene: 10. CDR1 is KGHSH, CDR2 LQKENI, per germline. This CDR3 spans 16 amino acids. The CDR3 region is CASSPAFGGSYYEQYF. In DNA, the CDR3 is TGTGCCAGCTCACCAGCCTTTGGCGGGAGTTACTACGAGCAGTACTTC.

This clone was observed a few times. The CDR3: CASSSTDQPQHF. The CDR3 DNA reads TGTGCCAGCAGCTCCACGGACCAGCCCCAGCATTTT. The chain carries TRBV7-2 and TRBJ1-5; D not resolved. The CDR3 is 12 residues long. Trimming pared 4 bases from V and 7 bases from J, leaving 8 bases between. Germline assignment: CDR1 SGHTA and CDR2 FQGNSA.

Only a few counts were recorded for this clone. The chain is built from TRBV7-2 and TRBJ2-3; D gene unclear. The CDR3 runs to 14 residues. Looked up from germline, CDR1 is SGHTA and CDR2 is FQGNSA. Trimming removed 2 bases at V and 2 bases at J, with 8 bases between. The CDR3 nucleotides read TGTGCCAGCAGCTTAAGGTTCTCCACAGATACGCAGTATTTT. Translating gives CASSLRFSTDTQYF.

The J gene is TRBJ2-1, the V gene TRBV25-1, with 8 nucleotides matching TRBD1. CDR3 length: 14 residues. Germline V gene lookup returns CDR1 MGHDK and CDR2 SYGVNS. V lost 6 bases, J lost 6 bases, and 7 bases stayed unmatched. The CDR3 region has the DNA TGTGCCAGCAGAGAGACAGGGGCCTCCAATGAGCAGTTCTTC. This encodes CASRETGASNEQFF.

This clone was detected a few times. The chain couples TRBV5-4 to TRBJ2-5; tentatively, D is TRBD2 (6 bases). Trimming removed 4 bases at V and 4 bases at J, with 14 bases between. CDR1 SGHNT and CDR2 YYREEE come from the germline V gene (reference sequence). The length of the CDR3 is 14 residues. CDR3 in DNA: TGTGCCAGCAGCCCGACGGGAGATTCAGAGACCCAGTACTTC. Residues: CASSPTGDSETQYF.

This clone was seen a few times. This chain joins TRBV7-3 and TRBJ2-1; TRBD2 aligns across 10 bases. In germline, CDR1 is SGHTA, CDR2 FQGTGA. V was clipped by 2 bases and J by 4 bases; unmatched bases: 2. The CDR3 length is 15 residues. The CDR3 is CASSLGTSEYNEQFF. The CDR3 nucleotides are TGTGCCAGCAGCTTAGGGACTAGCGAGTACAATGAGCAGTTCTTC.

This clone was recorded many times. The chain uses TRBV9 and TRBJ2-1, with D unresolved. Trimming removed 2 bases from V and 0 bases from J, with 12 bases in between. Germline CDR1 and CDR2: SGDLS and YYNGEE. The CDR3 is 16 amino acids. In nucleotides, the CDR3 is TGTGCCAGCAGCGTCGCTGTCGTGAGCTCCTACAATGAGCAGTTCTTC. It is translated as CASSVAVVSSYNEQFF.

This clone was counted only a few times. This chain links TRBV19 with TRBJ1-2; maybe TRBD1 (5 bases). The CDR3 has 13 residues. The germline V gene has CDR1 LNHDA and CDR2 SQIVND (reference sequence). The germline V and J ends were trimmed by 7 bases and 6 bases, with 15 bases remaining between them. The CDR3 DNA follows: TGTGCCAGTACCCCGGCAGGGTTAAATGGCTACACCTTC. Its protein is CASTPAGLNGYTF.

This clone was found a few times. The chain uses TRBV28 and TRBJ1-5; D gene uncertain. V lost 2 bases and J 7 bases, leaving 3 bases between the germline ends. The CDR3 sequence is 11 residues long. The V gene's germline CDR1 is MDHEN and CDR2 SYDVKM. The CDR3 spells CASSLKQPQHF. The CDR3 coding sequence is TGTGCCAGCAGTTTAAAACAGCCCCAGCATTTT.

In its sample, this clone was seen a few times. The rearrangement links TRBV10-3 to TRBJ1-1; TRBD1 might be the D (6 bases). Between the trimmed V and J ends, which lost 5 bases and 7 bases, there was a span of 17 bases. CDR1 and CDR2 from the germline V gene are ENHRY and SYGVKD. The CDR3 contains 14 residues. CDR3 DNA: TGTGCCATCAGTTCGCTCTGGGGGCAGGGTGAAGCTTTCTTT. It codes for CAISSLWGQGEAFF.

CDR3 in DNA: TGTGCCAGCAGCAACAGGTGGGGCTACACCTTC. Its protein product is CASSNRWGYTF. The J gene is TRBJ1-2, the V gene TRBV28; possible D gene TRBD1, 5 bases. Trimming removed 6 bases at V and 8 bases at J, with 10 bases between. Germline-derived CDR1 and CDR2 are MDHEN and SYDVKM. The CDR3 length is 11 residues.

V is TRBV7-8 and J is TRBJ2-7, with D tentatively TRBD1 or TRBD2 (5 bases each). There are 13 residues in the CDR3. Germline V gene lookup returns CDR1 SGHVS and CDR2 FQNEAQ. With 5 bases removed from V and 4 bases from J, the gap between germline ends came to 12 bases. CDR3 amino acids: CASSGRGGYEQYF. CDR3 coding DNA: TGTGCCAGCAGCGGCCGGGGCGGGTACGAGCAGTACTTC.

V gene TRBV9 combines with J gene TRBJ2-5; 8 bases are a match to TRBD1. Unmatched junction bases numbered 8, after V lost 4 bases and J lost 3 bases. Germline V CDR1 and CDR2: SGDLS, YYNGEE. This CDR3 comprises 15 residues. CDR3 residues: CASSRGGTGEETQYF. In DNA, the CDR3 is TGTGCCAGCAGCAGAGGAGGGACAGGAGAAGAGACCCAGTACTTC. The variable domain in full, completed from reference TRBV9 and TRBJ2-5, reads DSGVTQTPKHLITATGQRVTLRCSPRSGDLSVYWYQQSLDQGLQFLIQYYNGEERAKGNILERFSAQQFPDLHSELNLSSLELGDSALYFCASSRGGTGEETQYFGPGTRLLVL.

This clone was found a few times. The chain employs TRBV29-1 and TRBJ1-5; D is undetermined. Looked up from germline, CDR1 is SQVTM and CDR2 is ANQGSEA. The V end was cut by 6 bases, the J end by 5 bases, with 14 bases between. The CDR3 totals 13 residues. CDR3 protein: CSVVITEDQPQHF. The CDR3, as DNA: TGCAGCGTCGTGATCACCGAAGATCAGCCCCAGCATTTT.

This clone was seen a few times. The chain uses TRBV7-2 and TRBJ2-5, with 8 bases aligning to TRBD2. V was clipped by 5 bases and J by 1 base; unmatched bases: 3. CDR1 is SGHTA and CDR2 is FQGNSA in the germline V gene. The CDR3 loop spans 14 amino acids. CDR3: CASSGREGQETQYF. CDR3 nucleotide sequence: TGTGCCAGCAGCGGACGGGAGGGCCAAGAGACCCAGTACTTC.

The V gene is TRBV5-1, the J gene TRBJ2-7; a possible D gene is TRBD1 (7 bases). This CDR3 has 15 residues. CDR1 and CDR2 from the germline V gene are SGHRS and YFSETQ. The ends were cut back, 1 base at V and 5 bases at J, with 16 bases in the middle. DNA for the CDR3: TGCGCCAGCAGCTTGATAGGGGGCGCGGGGAACGAGCAGTACTTC. Encoded protein: CASSLIGGAGNEQYF.

This clone was seen only a few times. CDR3 DNA: TGCGCCAGCAGCCGGTCCCCGACAGGGAACAATGAGCAGTTCTTC. Translated, it gives CASSRSPTGNNEQFF. The chain couples TRBV4-1 to TRBJ2-1; 7 bases align to TRBD1. The J segment lost 5 bases and the V segment lost 4 bases, leaving 8 bases of the junction unmatched. Germline lookup yields CDR1 MGHRA and CDR2 YSYEKL. CDR3 length: 15 amino acids.

About this clone itself: A read error is possible here, since a much larger clone lies one base away. The V call is TRBV4-2, the J call TRBJ1-4; D gene ambiguous. This CDR3 has 13 residues. The V gene lost 0 bases and the J gene lost 10 bases, with 9 bases spanning the gap. Germline CDR1 and CDR2: LGHNA and YNFKEQ. CDR3 in DNA: TGTGCCAGCAGCCAAGATCCGGGCTTAAAACTGTTTTTT. Translating it yields CASSQDPGLKLFF.

In this sample, this clone turned up a few times. This chain connects TRBV7-2 to TRBJ2-6, with 12 bases fitting TRBD2. CDR1 and CDR2 (germline): SGHTA, FQGNSA. Trimming removed 6 bases from V and 0 bases from J; junction bases left unmatched: 6. The CDR3 extends over 18 amino acids. CDR3 residues: CASSNRLAGDSGANVLTF. The CDR3 bases are TGTGCCAGCAGTAACCGACTAGCGGGGGACTCTGGGGCCAACGTCCTGACTTTC.

This clone came up a few times. The CDR3 bases are TGTGCCAGCAGCCGAAGGCAGGGGGCTGAAGCTTTCTTT. Translated, it gives CASSRRQGAEAFF. V and J are TRBV27 and TRBJ1-1; 7 nucleotides align to TRBD1. CDR3 length equals 13 residues. The ends lost 6 bases at V and 6 bases at J; junction bases unmatched: 7. The germline V gene encodes CDR1 MNHEY and CDR2 SMNVEV (reference sequence).

This clone appeared a few times. The chain has TRBV6-5 and TRBJ2-1, with no clear D. CDR3 length: 14 amino acids. Per germline, CDR1 MNHEY and CDR2 SVGAGI. Trimming removed 7 bases at V and 0 bases at J, with 10 bases between. The CDR3 spells CASNGPSSYNEQFF. The DNA of the CDR3 is TGTGCCAGCAACGGGCCCAGCTCCTACAATGAGCAGTTCTTC.

This clone has a handful of counts. The J gene is TRBJ1-2, the V gene TRBV27; 10 bases fit TRBD1. V lost 5 bases and J lost 7; bases outside the gene matches: 10. The CDR3 runs 15 residues. CDR1 MNHEY and CDR2 SMNVEV come from the germline V gene (reference sequence). The CDR3 sequence: CASSPRTGGLGGYTF. Here the CDR3 DNA reads TGTGCCAGCAGTCCCAGGACAGGGGGATTAGGTGGCTACACCTTC.

This clone was recorded a few times. The chain employs TRBV6-6 and TRBJ2-4, with 9 bases lining up with TRBD2. CDR3 length: 16 residues. Germline V gene sequence: CDR1 MNHNY, CDR2 SVGAGI (reference sequence). V was pared by 7 bases and J by 4 bases, with 11 bases of the junction left unmatched. The CDR3 sequence: CASTASGREGKNIQYF. CDR3 nucleotide sequence: TGTGCCAGCACCGCGTCGGGGCGGGAGGGGAAAAACATTCAGTACTTC.

This clone was seen ten or more times. The CDR3, as DNA: TGCGCCAGCAGCCAAGGTCAAGACACCGGGGAGCTGTTTTTT. It is translated as CASSQGQDTGELFF. This chain uses TRBV4-3 with TRBJ2-2; no firm D call. The CDR3 is 14 residues long. The V gene lost 1 base and the J gene lost 3 bases, with 6 bases spanning the gap. Germline-derived CDR1 and CDR2 are LGHNA and YSLEER.

The chain links TRBV7-2 to TRBJ2-3; D unclear. Trimming removed 5 bases from V and 0 bases from J, with 12 bases in between. This CDR3 has 15 amino acids. Germline lookup yields CDR1 SGHTA and CDR2 FQGNSA. This CDR3 is CASSGLVKSTDTQYF. The DNA for the CDR3 is TGTGCCAGCAGCGGCCTAGTCAAAAGCACAGATACGCAGTATTTT. Supplemented by reference TRBV7-2 and TRBJ2-3, the full variable domain reads GAGVSQSPSNKVTEKGKDVELRCDPISGHTALYWYRQSLGQGLEFLIYFQGNSAPDKSGLPSDRFSAERTGGSVSTLTIQRTQQEDSAVYLCASSGLVKSTDTQYFGPGTRLTVL.